The 4 T cell receptor beta chains given below trace back to one sample, sequenced in a study of blood T cell repertoires in COVID-19. Profiled with immunoSEQ multiplex PCR; TCRdb holds only in-frame clones, not every one. The table has over 200,000 clones, under 90% seen once. What was sequenced was peripheral blood. All receptors derive from a man in his fifties or sixties who had recovered from COVID-19.

This rearrangement joins TRBV5-5 to TRBJ1-4; perhaps TRBD1 as D (6 bases). Germline V lookup: CDR1 SGHKS, CDR2 YYEKEE (reference sequence). V lost 4 bases to trimming and J lost 2 bases, with 12 bases between them. This CDR3 has 15 residues. CDR3 region: CASSGLRGTNEKLFF. Written as DNA, the CDR3 is TGTGCCAGCAGCGGCCTCAGGGGCACTAATGAAAAACTGTTTTTT.

CDR3 DNA: TGTGCCAGCGGACAGGGACCTTCGGGCGAGCAGTACTTC. Protein sequence: CASGQGPSGEQYF. J is TRBJ2-7 and V is TRBV6-6; 8 positions match TRBD1. The CDR3 length is 13 residues. Germline V gives CDR1 MNHNY, CDR2 SVGAGI (reference sequence). The V gene end was trimmed by 8 bases and the J gene end by 6 bases; junction bases not matched to a gene: 9.

The V and J genes are TRBV6-1 and TRBJ1-2; maybe TRBD1 (6 bases). The V and J ends lost 0 bases and 4 bases respectively, with 12 bases between them. The germline gives CDR1 MNHNS, CDR2 SASEGT. CDR3 size: 15 residues. This CDR3 reads CASSEAGGPAYGYTF. The CDR3 DNA is TGTGCCAGCAGTGAAGCTGGGGGCCCTGCCTATGGCTACACCTTC.

The chain recombines TRBV27 with TRBJ1-5; D is undetermined. V gave up 4 bases and J gave up 2 bases, with 12 bases separating them. The CDR3 has 15 amino acids. Germline V gene data show CDR1 as MNHEY and CDR2 as SMNVEV (reference sequence). Written as DNA, the CDR3 is TGTGCCAGCAGTTCGGCCTCCCGGGGCAATCAGCCCCAGCATTTT. Its protein is CASSSASRGNQPQHF.